This T cell receptor (beta chain) was identified in a study of cytomegalovirus exposure and HLA in healthy donors. PCR used 60 Vbeta primers and 13 Jbeta primers. The data were produced by immunoSEQ multiplex PCR, yet TCRdb's version contains in-frame clones alone and is incomplete. The data show under 200,000 clones, roughly 81% seen once. General observations from the study: Later analysis revealed greater clonal expansion in HLA-associated TCR beta chains than in equally common others. There were reportedly fewer N-insertions in an Asian-associated ancestry cluster than the roughly 680-donor mean, in a later analysis. In a later analysis, V- and J-gene trimming of beta chains associated with a DCLRE1C missense variant, replicated independently.

A note on this clone: What it binds is unknown.

Specimen: PBMCs. The sequence came from a woman in her forties or fifties in good health and CMV-seronegative.

The CDR3 sequence is CASRQGLAGSTDTQYF. CDR3 DNA: TGTGCCAGCAGACAGGGACTAGCGGGATCCACAGATACGCAGTATTTT. J is TRBJ2-3 and V is TRBV7-2, with 13 nucleotides matching TRBD2. Losses at the gene ends were 6 bases for V and 2 bases for J; bases not matched to a gene: 5. The germline CDR1 and CDR2 sequences are SGHTA and FQGNSA. The CDR3 contains 16 residues.